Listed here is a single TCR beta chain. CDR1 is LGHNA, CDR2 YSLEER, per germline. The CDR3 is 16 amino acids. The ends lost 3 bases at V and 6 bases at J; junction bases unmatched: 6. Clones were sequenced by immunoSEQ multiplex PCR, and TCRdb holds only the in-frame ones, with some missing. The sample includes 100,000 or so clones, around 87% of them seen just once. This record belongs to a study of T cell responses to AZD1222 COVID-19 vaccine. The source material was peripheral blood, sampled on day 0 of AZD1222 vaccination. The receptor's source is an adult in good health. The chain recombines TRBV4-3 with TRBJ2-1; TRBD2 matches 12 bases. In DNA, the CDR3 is TGCGCCAGCAGCCACCTAGCGGGAGGGTTGGGCAATGAGCAGTTCTTC. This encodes CASSHLAGGLGNEQFF.